This T cell receptor beta chain was recorded in a study of breast tumors, draining lymph nodes, adjacent tissues. Points from the study as a whole: That most tumor T cells come from lymph nodes remained unproven. Tumor repertoires ranked between lymph nodes and nontumor tissue in diversity, with V and J gene preferences. Luminal-like breast cancer showed significantly greater tumor-nontumor repertoire similarity than basal-like breast cancer did. Findings are consistent with lymph node origin and intratumoral expansion of most tumor T cells.

From germline, CDR1 is MNHEY and CDR2 SVGAGI. The CDR3 totals 15 residues. The germline V and J ends were trimmed by 5 bases and 3 bases, with 17 bases remaining between them. MiXCR, run by TCRdb on the multiplex PCR reads, gives a single entry per CDR3 protein. The sample comprises 11,000 or so distinct CDR3 sequences, around 34% of which are singletons, and roughly 15% rests with the top ten. This clonotype showed up many times. As yet, its antigen is unknown. Sequencing was done on a sample of breast tumor tissue. V usage is TRBV6-5 and J usage is TRBJ2-7, with D possibly matching TRBD2 (7 bases). The TCR originated in a female donor with breast cancer. Some clones in this sample may be carry-over from other donors' samples. The CDR3 region is CASSPLGGGGYEQYF. The DNA for the CDR3 is TGTGCCAGCAGTCCCTTGGGGGGGGGCGGCTACGAGCAGTACTTC.